These 27 T cell receptor beta chains originate from one sample sequenced in a study of glioma-infiltrating T cells. The iRepertoire nested amplicon-rescue multiplex PCR amplified TCR alpha and beta CDR3s from RNA. TCRdb analysed the multiplex PCR reads with MiXCR anew, one entry per CDR3 protein. Of 15,000 to 20,000 distinct CDR3 sequences in the sample, 58% are singletons; the top ten hold approximately 38%. Sequencing was done on a sample of glioma tissue, nonneoplastic brain tissue, or PBMCs (not recorded which). The receptors here all came from a human donor with low-grade glioma or glioblastoma, undergoing nonglioma brain surgery, or in good health (not recorded which).

The rearrangement links TRBV2 to TRBJ2-7; 7 bases line up with TRBD1. V shed 11 bases, J shed 0 bases, and the junction held 19 bases outside the gene matches. Germline CDR1 is SNHLY and CDR2 is FYNNEI. This CDR3 region has 17 residues. The CDR3 reads CAGMPRDSPRSSYEQYF. Written as DNA, the CDR3 is TGTGCCGGCATGCCCCGGGACAGCCCAAGGAGCTCCTACGAGCAGTACTTC.

CDR3 protein: CASSSDRGFYNEQFF. For the CDR3, the DNA is TGTGCCAGCAGCTCGGACAGGGGGTTCTACAATGAGCAGTTCTTC. V usage is TRBV6-2 or TRBV6-3 and J usage is TRBJ2-1; 10 nucleotides match TRBD1. CDR1 and CDR2 from the germline V gene are MNHEY and SVGEGT. J was trimmed by 3 bases and V by 6 bases; bases with no gene match: 5. The CDR3 is made up of 15 amino acids.

Comments on this clonotype: An end of the junction differs from the germline gene, which may be a read error. Here the CDR3 DNA reads TGTGCCAGCAGTTTTAGGGGAGTGGGCGATCAGCCCGAGCATTTT. It is translated as CASSFRGVGDQPEHF. The genes are TRBV27 and TRBJ1-5; the D gene is possibly TRBD1 (5 bases). The germline CDR1 and CDR2 sequences are MNHEY and SMNVEV (reference sequence). The CDR3 covers 15 residues.

Judged by abundance, this clonotype is medium-sized. This sequence joins TRBV7-6 and TRBJ1-5; D ambiguous. Trimming shortened V by 6 bases and J by 5 bases, and 11 bases separated the two germline ends. Germline V gives CDR1 SGHVS, CDR2 FNYEAQ. This CDR3 is 13 amino acids long. The CDR3 region is CASSPKRDQPQHF. CDR3 nucleotides: TGTGCCAGCAGTCCTAAACGGGATCAGCCCCAGCATTTT.

CDR3 in DNA: TGTGCCAGCAGTGAAAGGGCACCCTATAATTCACCCCTCCACTTT. It translates to CASSERAPYNSPLHF. The rearrangement joins TRBV2 to TRBJ1-6; D gene unclear. Trimming took 2 bases from V and 2 from J, leaving 7 bases between them. The germline V gene encodes CDR1 SNHLY and CDR2 FYNNEI. There are 15 residues in the CDR3.

This clonotype ranks as medium-sized (0.01 to 0.1%). This chain joins TRBV20-1 and TRBJ2-3; 7 bases map to TRBD2. The CDR3 spans 14 residues. The trim removed 6 bases at V and 6 bases at J, leaving 12 bases unmatched. Looked up from germline, CDR1 is DFQATT and CDR2 is SNEGSKA (reference sequence). DNA of the CDR3: TGCAGTGCACAGACGGCGGGAGTATCGGATACGCAGTATTTT. Encoded protein: CSAQTAGVSDTQYF.

The rearrangement links TRBV7-9 to TRBJ1-5; 7 bases line up with TRBD1. The CDR3 spans 14 residues. Per germline, CDR1 SEHNR and CDR2 FQNEAQ (reference sequence). The CDR3 is CSCSSQGIHQPQHF. For the CDR3, the DNA is TGTTCCTGCAGCTCACAGGGGATTCATCAGCCCCAGCATTTT.

The V and J genes are TRBV11-3 and TRBJ1-1, with TRBD1 as a possible D gene (5 bases). This CDR3 is 14 amino acids long. The germline V gene encodes CDR1 SGHNT and CDR2 YENEEA. V was clipped by 3 bases and J by 1 base, with 9 bases between them. The CDR3 protein is CASSFQGSNTEAFF. In DNA, the CDR3 is TGTGCCAGCAGCTTCCAGGGATCGAACACTGAAGCTTTCTTT.

This chain links TRBV27 with TRBJ2-1; 9 positions match TRBD2. Trimming cost V 5 bases and J 0 bases; bases outside gene matches: 17. The CDR3 spans 20 residues. The germline CDR1 and CDR2 sequences are MNHEY and SMNVEV (reference sequence). The CDR3 is CASSPRATSGVARSYNEQFF. The CDR3 region has the DNA TGTGCCAGCAGTCCCCGAGCGACTAGCGGAGTAGCCCGCTCCTACAATGAGCAGTTCTTC.

This chain joins TRBV18 and TRBJ1-1; D gene uncertain. Trimming removed 5 bases at V and 7 bases at J, with 14 bases between. Germline-derived CDR1 and CDR2 are KGHSH and LQKENI. The CDR3 consists of 13 residues. CDR3 bases: TGTGCCAGCTCAAGTATCCCCGACGGTGAAGCTTTCTTT. It translates to CASSSIPDGEAFF.

Of note for this clonotype: Germline and junction disagree at one end, which may indicate a read error. The chain is built from TRBV24-1 and TRBJ2-2; D is uncertain. Germline CDR1 reads KGHDR; CDR2 reads SFDVKD. The CDR3 contains 16 residues. CDR3 bases: TGTGCCACCAGTGATTTGACTCGCCCTAACACTGGGGAGCTGTTTTTT. Its protein product is CATSDLTRPNTGELFF.

The rearrangement links TRBV28 to TRBJ2-7, with D unclear. The CDR3 covers 11 residues. V was trimmed by 5 bases and J by 3 bases, leaving 5 bases between them. Germline loops: CDR1 MDHEN, CDR2 SYDVKM. The CDR3 nucleotides are TGTGCCAGCAGTACCTTCTACGAGCAGTACTTC. This translates into CASSTFYEQYF. The complete variable domain, with remaining parts taken from reference TRBV28 and TRBJ2-7, reads DVKVTQSSRYLVKRTGEKVFLECVQDMDHENMFWYRQDPGLGLRLIYFSYDVKMKEKGDIPEGYSVSREKKERFSLILESASTNQTSMYLCASSTFYEQYFGPGTRLTVT.

This clonotype has just a few counts. V gene TRBV6-2 or TRBV6-3 combines with J gene TRBJ2-7; 12 nucleotides match TRBD2. Germline lookup yields CDR1 MNHEY and CDR2 SVGEGT. There are 15 residues in the CDR3. The trim removed 2 bases at V and 4 bases at J, leaving 3 bases unmatched. The CDR3 DNA reads as TGTGCCAGCAGTTACCGGACTAGCGGGGCGTACGAGCAGTACTTC. Its translation: CASSYRTSGAYEQYF.

The J gene is TRBJ2-7, the V gene TRBV27; D gene uncertain. Germline CDR1 is MNHEY and CDR2 is SMNVEV (reference sequence). Trimming took off 2 bases at V and 4 bases at J, with 12 bases between the two ends. The CDR3 totals 14 residues. Here the CDR3 reads CASSLKAVGYEQYF. CDR3 sequence (DNA): TGTGCCAGCAGTTTAAAGGCAGTCGGGTACGAGCAGTACTTC.

This rearrangement joins TRBV15 to TRBJ2-1, with 16 bases fitting TRBD2. V lost 3 bases to trimming and J lost 4 bases; unmatched junction nucleotides: 6. The V gene's germline CDR1 is LNHNV and CDR2 YYDKDF (reference sequence). This CDR3 is 18 amino acids long. In DNA form, the CDR3 reads TGTGCCACCAGCAGCGAGGGACTAGCGGGAGGGGCTTACAATGAGCAGTTCTTC. This gives the protein CATSSEGLAGGAYNEQFF. Together with reference TRBV15 and TRBJ2-1, the CDR3 gives the full variable domain: DAMVIQNPRYQVTQFGKPVTLSCSQTLNHNVMYWYQQKSSQAPKLLFHYYDKDFNNEADTPDNFQSRRPNTSFCFLDIRSPGLGDTAMYLCATSSEGLAGGAYNEQFFGPGTRLTVL.

In the case of this clonotype: A read error may produce the germline difference seen at one junction end. The chain joins TRBV6-1 to TRBJ1-1; D possibly corresponds to TRBD1 (6 bases). Germline CDR1 MNHNS, CDR2 SASEGT. The CDR3 is 12 amino acids. The CDR3 DNA reads TGTGCCAGCAAAACAGGGTACACTAAAGCTTTCTTT. Its translation is CASKTGYTKAFF.

The chain uses TRBV6-2 or TRBV6-3 and TRBJ1-1, with a possible D match to TRBD1 (6 bases). Trimming removed 4 bases from V and 3 bases from J, with 6 bases in between. Germline CDR1 MNHEY, CDR2 SVGEGT. The CDR3 covers 12 residues. The CDR3 DNA reads TGTGCCAGCAGTTGGGGGCACACTGAAGCTTTCTTT. Encoded protein: CASSWGHTEAFF.

This clonotype came up once. In DNA, the CDR3 is TGTGCCAGCAGTTTACTCGCCGGGTATGGTCAGCCCCAGCATTTT. As protein: CASSLLAGYGQPQHF. V and J are TRBV28 and TRBJ1-5; D not certain. In germline, CDR1 is MDHEN, CDR2 SYDVKM. This CDR3 comprises 15 residues. Trimming removed 2 bases at V and 6 bases at J, with 14 bases between.

In its sample, this clonotype was seen many times. The chain has TRBV20-1 and TRBJ2-3; 10 nucleotides agree with TRBD2. The junction had 11 bases not matched to a gene; V was cut back by 0 bases and J by 2 bases. Germline CDR1 and CDR2: DFQATT and SNEGSKA (reference sequence). The CDR3 totals 18 residues. The DNA for the CDR3 is TGCAGTGCTAGAGATCCATTAGCGGGGGGCCAAAACACAGATACGCAGTATTTT. It translates to CSARDPLAGGQNTDTQYF.

The chain uses TRBV7-2 and TRBJ2-7, with a possible D match to TRBD2 (5 bases). The V and J ends lost 1 base and 4 bases respectively, with 8 bases between them. This CDR3 spans 13 amino acids. CDR1 SGHTA and CDR2 FQGNSA come from the germline V gene. Here the CDR3 reads CASSLVERYEQYF. CDR3 in DNA: TGTGCCAGCAGCTTAGTTGAGCGGTACGAGCAGTACTTC. The full variable domain, its missing parts supplied by reference TRBV7-2 and TRBJ2-7, is GAGVSQSPSNKVTEKGKDVELRCDPISGHTALYWYRQSLGQGLEFLIYFQGNSAPDKSGLPSDRFSAERTGGSVSTLTIQRTQQEDSAVYLCASSLVERYEQYFGPGTRLTVT.

This chain uses TRBV20-1 with TRBJ2-3; D is uncertain. V dropped 6 bases and J dropped 0 bases, with 13 bases sitting between them. CDR1 is DFQATT, CDR2 SNEGSKA, per germline (reference sequence). CDR3 length: 14 amino acids. CDR3 in DNA: TGCAGTGCCCTGAGACTGATTAGCACAGATACGCAGTATTTT. The encoded protein is CSALRLISTDTQYF.

V is TRBV6-2 or TRBV6-3 and J is TRBJ2-5; D ambiguous. This CDR3 has 13 amino acids. V was shortened by 3 bases and J by 9 bases, with 14 bases between the two germline ends. Germline assignment: CDR1 MNHEY and CDR2 SVGEGT. The DNA of the CDR3 is TGTGCCAGCAGTTATTCGGGTGCCCCGGCCCAGTACTTC. It is translated as CASSYSGAPAQYF.

Points on this clonotype: A junction end diverges from the germline sequence, so it may reflect a read error. This sequence joins TRBV20-1 and TRBJ2-7; 9 nucleotides align to TRBD1. The length of the CDR3 is 14 residues. CDR1 DFQATT and CDR2 SNEGSKA come from the germline V gene (reference sequence). CDR3: CTATTGTGTYERCF. CDR3 bases: TGCACTGCTACCACCGGGACAGGGACGTACGAGCGGTGCTTC.

This clonotype was picked up one time. The rearrangement joins TRBV20-1 to TRBJ1-1; no clear D gene. Germline CDR1 is DFQATT and CDR2 is SNEGSKA (reference sequence). V lost 0 bases to trimming and J lost 3 bases, with 11 bases between them. This CDR3 contains 14 residues. The CDR3 here is CSAREAVTHTEAFF. CDR3 sequence (DNA): TGCAGTGCTAGAGAGGCCGTCACGCACACTGAAGCTTTCTTT.

This clonotype appeared a few times. The V call is TRBV6-9, the J call TRBJ2-7; D assignment may be TRBD1 or TRBD2 (5 bases each). The ends were cut back, 4 bases at V and 1 base at J, with 14 bases in the middle. There are 15 residues in the CDR3. CDR1 is MNHGY, CDR2 SVAAGI, per germline. The CDR3 DNA sequence: TGTGCCAGCAGTTTAACGGGGCTGAGATCCTACGAGCAGTACTTC. Protein sequence: CASSLTGLRSYEQYF.

CDR3 loop: CASSSWTGAHEQYF. The DNA for the CDR3 is TGTGCCAGCAGCTCTTGGACAGGGGCACACGAGCAGTACTTC. The chain links TRBV7-2 to TRBJ2-7, with 9 bases matching TRBD1. The CDR3 runs 14 residues. Trimming removed 4 bases from V and 5 bases from J; junction bases left unmatched: 6. Germline values: CDR1 SGHTA, CDR2 FQGNSA. Together with reference TRBV7-2 and TRBJ2-7, the CDR3 gives the full variable domain: GAGVSQSPSNKVTEKGKDVELRCDPISGHTALYWYRQSLGQGLEFLIYFQGNSAPDKSGLPSDRFSAERTGGSVSTLTIQRTQQEDSAVYLCASSSWTGAHEQYFGPGTRLTVT.

The chain couples TRBV6-2 or TRBV6-3 to TRBJ2-1; 7 bases line up with TRBD2. The CDR3 runs 16 residues. Germline V gene sequence: CDR1 MNHEY, CDR2 SVGEGT. V dropped 2 bases and J dropped 5; count of bases not matched to a gene: 9. CDR3 DNA: TGTGCCAGCAGTTACGGTCGGGGGGAGGCGAACAATGAGCAGTTCTTC. Its protein is CASSYGRGEANNEQFF.